The rows below give T cell receptor beta chains drawn from one sample of a study of T cells in Graves' hyperthyroidism and ophthalmopathy. TCRdb used MiXCR to reprocess the multiplex PCR reads, holding one entry per CDR3 protein. The sample consists of roughly 170,000 distinct CDR3 sequences, about 17% of them appearing once. The source material was blood. These receptors all come from a woman between 50 and 59 years old with Graves' hyperthyroidism. Both conserved end residues are part of each CDR3. Clone size is shown for a subset of rows, as once, few, many or a class of expanded clone.

clone size: many; V gene: TRBV6-1; CDR3 protein: CASSLGWTGGTGELFF
clone size: many; V gene: TRBV6-1; CDR3 protein: CASGLQWGANEKLFF
clone size: many; V gene: TRBV19; CDR3 protein: CASSPRQGANEKLFF
clone size: many; V gene: TRBV6-1; CDR3 protein: CASSRDQGGKLFF
clone size: few; V gene: TRBV7-9; CDR3 protein: CASSLGGQGSEAFF
clone size: few; V gene: TRBV4-1; CDR3 protein: CASSQDPGTEKLFF
clone size: many; V gene: TRBV6-1; CDR3 protein: CASSEKGRDYGYTF
clone size: -; V gene: TRBV29-1; CDR3 protein: CSVLTGGADTQYF
clone size: many; V gene: TRBV3-1; CDR3 protein: CASSPPERGQETQYF
clone size: many; V gene: TRBV9; CDR3 protein: CASSVGGVGGGETQYF
clone size: -; V gene: TRBV6-1; CDR3 protein: CASSYDGRASPLHF
clone size: -; V gene: TRBV5-1; CDR3 protein: CASSLVDSLYGYTF
clone size: many; V gene: TRBV2; CDR3 protein: CASISTGNLNTEAFF
clone size: many; V gene: TRBV6-1; CDR3 protein: CASLGRGSNQPQHF
clone size: many; V gene: TRBV7-9; CDR3 protein: CASSLRQGSAGNTIYF
clone size: many; V gene: TRBV7-9; CDR3 protein: CASSRASGGGRNEQFF
clone size: -; V gene: TRBV4-2; CDR3 protein: CASSQGTGANSPLHF
clone size: few; V gene: TRBV9; CDR3 protein: CASSVEDWSYEQYF
clone size: many; V gene: TRBV5-1; CDR3 protein: CASTYDPSLEQETQYF
clone size: many; V gene: TRBV5-1; CDR3 protein: CASSLDKSSYNEQFF
clone size: few; V gene: TRBV19; CDR3 protein: CASSQGTSGNTIYF
clone size: -; V gene: TRBV5-6; CDR3 protein: CASSLGGQAAWGSPLHF
clone size: -; V gene: TRBV2; CDR3 protein: CATQAGTADTEAFF
clone size: many; V gene: TRBV28; CDR3 protein: CASRIDRVIGELFF
clone size: -; V gene: TRBV28; CDR3 protein: CASSLYLAAGLSYEQYF
clone size: many; V gene: TRBV20-1; CDR3 protein: CSARESRGTGGYTF
clone size: few; V gene: TRBV12-3/TRBV12-4; CDR3 protein: CASSFRQSYEQYF
clone size: many; V gene: TRBV7-9; CDR3 protein: CASGTGDRANEKLFF
clone size: few; V gene: TRBV28; CDR3 protein: CASSYGSDGANVLTF
clone size: few; V gene: TRBV4-1; CDR3 protein: CASSQVTVLNEKLFF
clone size: many; V gene: TRBV28; CDR3 protein: CASSWDSPNTGELFF
clone size: many; V gene: TRBV12-3/TRBV12-4; CDR3 protein: CASSSATGFGDEQFF
clone size: few; V gene: TRBV18; CDR3 protein: CASSPRTGRSSGANVLTF
clone size: many; V gene: TRBV18; CDR3 protein: CASSPRDVYNQPQHF
clone size: many; V gene: TRBV24-1; CDR3 protein: CATSGLPTDTQYF
clone size: many; V gene: TRBV7-9; CDR3 protein: CALGQGNTGELFF
clone size: many; V gene: TRBV20-1; CDR3 protein: CSAREWGGGNTEAFF
clone size: many; V gene: TRBV6-1; CDR3 protein: CASSEAYGGAQETQYF
clone size: many; V gene: TRBV6-1; CDR3 protein: CASSQASGGLGSYNEQFF
clone size: many; V gene: TRBV20-1; CDR3 protein: CSAVGGQGAGEQYF
clone size: many; V gene: TRBV7-2; CDR3 protein: CASKPGPGTPLHF
clone size: -; V gene: TRBV7-9; CDR3 protein: CASSLADRRTATNEKLFF
clone size: -; V gene: TRBV7-2; CDR3 protein: CASSPPGGRLVYEQYF
clone size: many; V gene: TRBV25-1; CDR3 protein: CASSADGNYGYTF
clone size: -; V gene: TRBV5-1; CDR3 protein: CASSDTGGYGYTF
clone size: -; V gene: TRBV5-5; CDR3 protein: CASSLETAINYGYTF